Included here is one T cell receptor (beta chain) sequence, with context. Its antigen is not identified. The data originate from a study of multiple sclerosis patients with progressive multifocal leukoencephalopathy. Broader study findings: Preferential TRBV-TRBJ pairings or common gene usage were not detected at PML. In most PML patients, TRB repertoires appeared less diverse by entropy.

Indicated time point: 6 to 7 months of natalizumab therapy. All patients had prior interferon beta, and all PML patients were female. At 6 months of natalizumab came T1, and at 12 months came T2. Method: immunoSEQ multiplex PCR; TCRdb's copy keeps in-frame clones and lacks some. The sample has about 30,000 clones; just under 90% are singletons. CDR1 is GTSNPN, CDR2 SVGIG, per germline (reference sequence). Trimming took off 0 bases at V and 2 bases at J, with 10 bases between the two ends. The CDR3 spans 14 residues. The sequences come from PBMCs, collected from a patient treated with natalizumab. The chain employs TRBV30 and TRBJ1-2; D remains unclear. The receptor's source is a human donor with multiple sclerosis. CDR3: CAWSVLPGNYGYTF. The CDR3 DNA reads TGTGCCTGGAGTGTACTACCGGGGAACTATGGCTACACCTTC.